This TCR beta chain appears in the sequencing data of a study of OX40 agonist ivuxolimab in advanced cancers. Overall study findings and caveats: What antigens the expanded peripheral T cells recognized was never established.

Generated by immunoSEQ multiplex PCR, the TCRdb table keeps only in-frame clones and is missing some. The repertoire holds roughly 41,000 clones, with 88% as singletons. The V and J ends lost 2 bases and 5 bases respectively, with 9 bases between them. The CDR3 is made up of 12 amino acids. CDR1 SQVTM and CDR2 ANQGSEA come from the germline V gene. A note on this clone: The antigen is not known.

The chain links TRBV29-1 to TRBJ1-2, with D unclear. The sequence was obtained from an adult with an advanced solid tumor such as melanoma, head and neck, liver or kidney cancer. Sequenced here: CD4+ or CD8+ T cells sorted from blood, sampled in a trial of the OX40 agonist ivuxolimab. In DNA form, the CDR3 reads TGCAGCGTTGAATTAGGACGGTATGGCTACACCTTC. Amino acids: CSVELGRYGYTF.